This T cell receptor beta chain emerged from a study of shared clonotypes between healthy human individuals. As for this clone: Its antigen is undetermined.

V lost 5 bases and J lost 0; bases outside the gene matches: 12. CDR1 and CDR2 (germline): SGHVS, FNYEAQ. This CDR3 region has 18 residues. Study-wide points: Despite large depth, rarefaction showed incomplete sorted-subset sequencing.

CCR7-negative CD45RA+ TemRA cells were pooled with CD45RO+ cells for CD8 memory. Clones were sequenced by immunoSEQ multiplex PCR, and TCRdb holds only the in-frame ones, with some missing. This table holds around 690,000 clones, about 92% found once. Sequencing used memory CD8+ T cells from PBMCs. Stated subset: CD45RO+ cells pooled with CCR7-negative TemRA cells. The receptor was isolated from a man between 18 and 35 years old in good health. Some clones in this sample may be carry-over from other donors' samples. The chain joins TRBV7-6 to TRBJ2-1, with 8 positions matching TRBD2. DNA of the CDR3: TGTGCCAGCAGCCTGACAGGTTACGGGACTAGCTCCTACAATGAGCAGTTCTTC. Its protein product is CASSLTGYGTSSYNEQFF.